The 7 T cell receptor beta chains given below trace back to one sample, sequenced in a study of blood T cell repertoires in COVID-19. Clones were read by immunoSEQ multiplex PCR, and TCRdb kept only the in-frame ones, dropping some. The sample includes approximately 490,000 clones, about 90% seen only once; the top ten take roughly 0.7%. Sequenced input: PBMCs or T cells enriched from blood (not recorded which). The receptors were sampled from a woman between 18 and 29 years old who had recovered from COVID-19.

This clone was recorded a few times. CDR3 nucleotides: TGTGCCAGCAGTGCCGATGTATTTATCGGGAACTATGGCTACACCTTC. Translated: CASSADVFIGNYGYTF. J is TRBJ1-2 and V is TRBV2; D gene uncertain. The CDR3 sequence is 16 residues long. Deletions cut 4 bases from V and 2 bases from J, with 17 bases between. Germline CDR1 SNHLY, CDR2 FYNNEI.

The chain combines TRBV5-1 with TRBJ1-3, with TRBD1 matching 7 bases. The CDR3 consists of 16 residues. Germline CDR1 SGHRS, CDR2 YFSETQ. The trim removed 0 bases at V and 1 base at J, leaving 4 bases unmatched. This CDR3 reads CASSLDGTASGNTIYF. CDR3 DNA: TGCGCCAGCAGCTTGGACGGGACAGCTTCTGGAAACACCATATATTTT.

The chain joins TRBV5-6 to TRBJ2-1; unclear D gene. V lost 0 bases, J lost 4 bases, and 5 bases lay in between. CDR3 length: 13 amino acids. Germline values: CDR1 SGHDT, CDR2 YYEEEE. As DNA, the CDR3 is TGTGCCAGCAGCTTGGGAGCGTACAATGAGCAGTTCTTC. Its translation is CASSLGAYNEQFF.

V is TRBV5-1 and J is TRBJ1-1; the D gene is possibly TRBD1 (5 bases). The CDR3 loop spans 13 amino acids. Trimming pared 7 bases from V and 0 bases from J, leaving 10 bases between. Germline lookup yields CDR1 SGHRS and CDR2 YFSETQ. The CDR3 loop reads CASRRVLNTEAFF. CDR3 DNA: TGCGCCAGCCGCAGGGTTTTGAACACTGAAGCTTTCTTT. The whole variable domain, remainder taken from reference TRBV5-1 and TRBJ1-1, is KAGVTQTPRYLIKTRGQQVTLSCSPISGHRSVSWYQQTPGQGLQFLFEYFSETQRNKGNFPGRFSGRQFSNSRSEMNVSTLELGDSALYLCASRRVLNTEAFFGQGTRLTVV.

The chain couples TRBV6-5 to TRBJ1-2; 7 bases line up with TRBD1. From germline, CDR1 is MNHEY and CDR2 SVGAGI. Losses at the gene ends were 6 bases for V and 2 bases for J; bases not matched to a gene: 6. The CDR3 length is 14 residues. The CDR3 here is CASSRQGQNYGYTF. DNA for the CDR3: TGTGCCAGCAGCCGACAGGGCCAGAACTATGGCTACACCTTC.

The CDR3 spells CASSVGSQGNYGYTF. CDR3 DNA sequence: TGTGCCAGCAGCGTAGGAAGTCAGGGAAACTATGGCTACACCTTC. V usage is TRBV9 and J usage is TRBJ1-2; possibly TRBD1 for D (5 bases). This CDR3 has 15 residues. Germline assignment: CDR1 SGDLS and CDR2 YYNGEE. Trimming shortened V by 0 bases and J by 2 bases, and 11 bases separated the two germline ends.

This rearrangement joins TRBV12-3 or TRBV12-4 to TRBJ2-3; maybe TRBD2 (5 bases). The CDR3 extends over 12 amino acids. Trimming shortened V by 5 bases and J by 6 bases, and 9 bases separated the two germline ends. The CDR3 sequence: CASSTRADTQYF. Written as DNA, the CDR3 is TGTGCCAGCAGTACTAGGGCGGATACGCAGTATTTT.